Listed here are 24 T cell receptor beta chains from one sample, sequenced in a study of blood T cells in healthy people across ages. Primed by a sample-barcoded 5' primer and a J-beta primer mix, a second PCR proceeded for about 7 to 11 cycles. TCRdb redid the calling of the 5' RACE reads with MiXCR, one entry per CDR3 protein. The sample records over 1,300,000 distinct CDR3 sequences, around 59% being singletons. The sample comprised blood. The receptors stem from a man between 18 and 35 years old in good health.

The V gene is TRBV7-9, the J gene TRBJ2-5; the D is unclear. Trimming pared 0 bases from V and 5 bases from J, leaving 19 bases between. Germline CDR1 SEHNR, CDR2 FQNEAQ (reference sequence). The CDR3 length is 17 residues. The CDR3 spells CASSLAGVLVGRETQYF. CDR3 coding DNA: TGTGCCAGCAGCTTAGCGGGCGTCTTGGTCGGTCGGGAGACCCAGTACTTC. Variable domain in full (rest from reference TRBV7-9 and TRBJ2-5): DTGVSQNPRHKITKRGQNVTFRCDPISEHNRLYWYRQTLGQGPEFLTYFQNEAQLEKSRLLSDRFSAERPKGSFSTLEIQRTEQGDSAMYLCASSLAGVLVGRETQYFGPGTRLLVL.

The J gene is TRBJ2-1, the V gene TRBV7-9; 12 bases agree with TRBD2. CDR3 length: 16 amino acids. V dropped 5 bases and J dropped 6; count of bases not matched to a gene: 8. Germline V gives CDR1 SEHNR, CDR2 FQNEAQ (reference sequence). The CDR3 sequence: CASSPPSGGAFNEQFF. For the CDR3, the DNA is TGTGCCAGCAGCCCACCTAGCGGGGGGGCCTTCAATGAGCAGTTCTTC.

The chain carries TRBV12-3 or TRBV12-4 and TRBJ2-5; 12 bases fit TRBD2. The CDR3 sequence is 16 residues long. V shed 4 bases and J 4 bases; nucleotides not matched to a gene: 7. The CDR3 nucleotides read TGTGCCAGCAGTTCGCCGACTAGCGGGGGCGGAGAGACCCAGTACTTC. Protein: CASSSPTSGGGETQYF.

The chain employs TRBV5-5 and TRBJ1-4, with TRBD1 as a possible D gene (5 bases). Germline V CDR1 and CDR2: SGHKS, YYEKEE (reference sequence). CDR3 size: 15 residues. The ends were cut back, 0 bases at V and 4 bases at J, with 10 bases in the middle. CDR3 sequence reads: CASSLVSQGNEKLFF. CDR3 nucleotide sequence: TGTGCCAGCAGCTTGGTTTCGCAGGGTAATGAAAAACTGTTTTTT.

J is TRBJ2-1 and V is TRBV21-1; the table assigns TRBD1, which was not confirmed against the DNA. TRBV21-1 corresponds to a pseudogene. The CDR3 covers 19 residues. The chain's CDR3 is CASSKGVAEGPSSYNEQFF. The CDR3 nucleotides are TGTGCCAGCAGCAAAGGGGTCGCAGAGGGGCCGAGCTCCTACAATGAGCAGTTCTTC.

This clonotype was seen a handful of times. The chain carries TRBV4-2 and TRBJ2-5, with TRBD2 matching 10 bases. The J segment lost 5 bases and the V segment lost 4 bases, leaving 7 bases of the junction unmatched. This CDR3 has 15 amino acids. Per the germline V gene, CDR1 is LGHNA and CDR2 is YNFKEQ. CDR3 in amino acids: CASSLLAGEFETQYF. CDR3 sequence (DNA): TGTGCCAGCAGCCTTCTAGCGGGGGAGTTTGAGACCCAGTACTTC.

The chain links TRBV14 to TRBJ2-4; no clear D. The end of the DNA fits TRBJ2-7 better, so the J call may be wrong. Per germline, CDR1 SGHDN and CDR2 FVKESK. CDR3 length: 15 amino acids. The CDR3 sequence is CASRLGPSPSYEQYF. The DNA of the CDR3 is TGTGCCAGCAGGCTTGGTCCTTCCCCTTCCTACGAGCAGTACTTC.

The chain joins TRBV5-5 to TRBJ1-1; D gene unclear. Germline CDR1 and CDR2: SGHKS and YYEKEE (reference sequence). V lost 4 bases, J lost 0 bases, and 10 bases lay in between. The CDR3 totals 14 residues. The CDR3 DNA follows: TGTGCCAGCAGCCCCGGGGTTATGAACACTGAAGCTTTCTTT. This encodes CASSPGVMNTEAFF.

CDR3: CASSEFNVGGGTYEQYF. The CDR3 DNA reads TGTGCCAGCAGTGAATTTAACGTGGGGGGAGGAACCTACGAGCAGTACTTC. The rearrangement links TRBV2 to TRBJ2-7; tentative D call: TRBD2 (6 bases). The germline gives CDR1 SNHLY, CDR2 FYNNEI. The ends were cut back, 2 bases at V and 2 bases at J, with 19 bases in the middle. CDR3 size: 17 residues.

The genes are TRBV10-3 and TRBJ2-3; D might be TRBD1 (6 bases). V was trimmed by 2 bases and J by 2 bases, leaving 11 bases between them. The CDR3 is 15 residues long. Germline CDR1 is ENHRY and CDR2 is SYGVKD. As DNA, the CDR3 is TGTGCCATCAGTGAGGCAGGACAGAACACAGATACGCAGTATTTT. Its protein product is CAISEAGQNTDTQYF.

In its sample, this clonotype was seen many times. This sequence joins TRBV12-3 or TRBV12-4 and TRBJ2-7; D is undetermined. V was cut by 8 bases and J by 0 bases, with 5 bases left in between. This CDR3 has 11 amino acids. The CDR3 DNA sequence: TGTGCCAGCGGGATCTCCTACGAGCAGTACTTC. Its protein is CASGISYEQYF.

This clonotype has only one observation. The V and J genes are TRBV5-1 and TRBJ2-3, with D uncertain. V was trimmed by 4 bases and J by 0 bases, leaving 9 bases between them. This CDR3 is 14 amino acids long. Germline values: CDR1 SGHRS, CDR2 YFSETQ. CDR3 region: CASSVVVSTDTQYF. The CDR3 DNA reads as TGCGCCAGCAGCGTGGTGGTTAGCACAGATACGCAGTATTTT.

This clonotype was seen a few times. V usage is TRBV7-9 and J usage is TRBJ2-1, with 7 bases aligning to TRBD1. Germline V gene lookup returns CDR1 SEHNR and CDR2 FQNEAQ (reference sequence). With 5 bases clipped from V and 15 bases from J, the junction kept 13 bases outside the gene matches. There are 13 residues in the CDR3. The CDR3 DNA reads TGTGCCAGCAGCCCTAGGGGGACAGTGTGTCCGTTCTTC. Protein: CASSPRGTVCPFF. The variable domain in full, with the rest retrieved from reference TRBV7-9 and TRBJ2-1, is DTGVSQNPRHKITKRGQNVTFRCDPISEHNRLYWYRQTLGQGPEFLTYFQNEAQLEKSRLLSDRFSAERPKGSFSTLEIQRTEQGDSAMYLCASSPRGTVCPFFGPGTRLTVL.

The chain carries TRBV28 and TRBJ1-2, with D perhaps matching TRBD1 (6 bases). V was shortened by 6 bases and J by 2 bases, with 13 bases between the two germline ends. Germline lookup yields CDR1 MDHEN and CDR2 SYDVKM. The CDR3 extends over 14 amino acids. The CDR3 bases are TGTGCCAGCAGAAGGGGGGCGCTAAACTATGGCTACACCTTC. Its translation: CASRRGALNYGYTF.

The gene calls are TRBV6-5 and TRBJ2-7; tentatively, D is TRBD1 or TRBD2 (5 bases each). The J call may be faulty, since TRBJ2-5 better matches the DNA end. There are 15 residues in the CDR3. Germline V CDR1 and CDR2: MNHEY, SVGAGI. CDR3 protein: CASSPWDGRKETQYF. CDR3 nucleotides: TGTGCCAGCAGTCCTTGGGACGGGCGAAAAGAGACCCAGTACTTC.

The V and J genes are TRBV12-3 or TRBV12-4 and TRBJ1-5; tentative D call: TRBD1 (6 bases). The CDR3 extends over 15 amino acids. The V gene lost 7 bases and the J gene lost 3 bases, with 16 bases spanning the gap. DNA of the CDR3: TGTGCCAGCACCCGGAGGGGGGGTTACAATCAGCCCCAGCATTTT. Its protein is CASTRRGGYNQPQHF.

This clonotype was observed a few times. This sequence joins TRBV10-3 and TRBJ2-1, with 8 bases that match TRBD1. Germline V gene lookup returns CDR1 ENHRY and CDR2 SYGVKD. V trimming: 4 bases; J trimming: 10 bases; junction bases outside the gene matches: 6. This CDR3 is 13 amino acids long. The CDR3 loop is CAISVLTGDEQFF. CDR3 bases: TGTGCCATCAGTGTTCTGACAGGGGACGAGCAGTTCTTC.

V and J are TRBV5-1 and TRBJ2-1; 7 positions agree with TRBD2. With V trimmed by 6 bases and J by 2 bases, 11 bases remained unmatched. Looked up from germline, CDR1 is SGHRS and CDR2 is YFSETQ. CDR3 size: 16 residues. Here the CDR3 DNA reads TGCGCCAGCAATAGGGTGGCGGGAGCGACCTACAATGAGCAGTTCTTC. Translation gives CASNRVAGATYNEQFF.

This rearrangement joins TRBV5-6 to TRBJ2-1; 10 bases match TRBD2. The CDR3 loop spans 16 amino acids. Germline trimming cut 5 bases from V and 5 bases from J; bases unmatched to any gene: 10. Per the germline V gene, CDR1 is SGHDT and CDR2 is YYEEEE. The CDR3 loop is CASSQWGLATHNEQFF. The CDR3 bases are TGTGCCAGCAGTCAGTGGGGACTAGCGACACACAATGAGCAGTTCTTC.

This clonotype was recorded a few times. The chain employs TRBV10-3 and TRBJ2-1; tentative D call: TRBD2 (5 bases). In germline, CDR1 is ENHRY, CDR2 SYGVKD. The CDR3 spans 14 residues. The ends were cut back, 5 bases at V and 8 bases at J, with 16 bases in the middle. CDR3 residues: CAISRETDSYEQFF. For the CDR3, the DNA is TGTGCCATCAGTAGAGAGACGGACTCCTATGAGCAGTTCTTC.

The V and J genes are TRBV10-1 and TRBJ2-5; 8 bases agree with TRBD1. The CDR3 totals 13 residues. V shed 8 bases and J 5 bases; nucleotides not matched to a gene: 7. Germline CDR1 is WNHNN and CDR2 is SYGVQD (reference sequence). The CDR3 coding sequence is TGCGCCAGCTCGACAGGGGCCTTCGAGACCCAGTACTTC. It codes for CASSTGAFETQYF.

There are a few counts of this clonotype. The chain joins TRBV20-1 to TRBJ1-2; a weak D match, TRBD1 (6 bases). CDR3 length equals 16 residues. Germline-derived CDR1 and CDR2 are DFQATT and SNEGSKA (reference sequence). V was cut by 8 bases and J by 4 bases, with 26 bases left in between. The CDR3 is CSSVVPTADSTYGYTF. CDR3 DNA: TGCAGTTCAGTCGTCCCAACTGCGGACAGTACCTATGGCTACACCTTC.

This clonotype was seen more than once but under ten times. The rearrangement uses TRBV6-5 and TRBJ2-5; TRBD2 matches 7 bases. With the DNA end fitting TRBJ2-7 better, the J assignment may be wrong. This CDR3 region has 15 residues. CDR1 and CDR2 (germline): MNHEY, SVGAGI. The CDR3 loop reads CASRSGTIGAYEQYF. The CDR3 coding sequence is TGTGCCAGCAGGTCCGGGACTATCGGGGCCTACGAGCAGTACTTC.

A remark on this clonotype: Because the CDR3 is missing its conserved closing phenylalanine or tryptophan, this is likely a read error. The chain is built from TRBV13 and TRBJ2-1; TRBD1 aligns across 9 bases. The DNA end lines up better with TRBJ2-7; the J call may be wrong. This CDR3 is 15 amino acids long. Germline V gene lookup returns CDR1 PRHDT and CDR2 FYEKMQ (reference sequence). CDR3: CASSCRQGDIYEQYL. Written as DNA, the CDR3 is TGTGCCAGCAGCTGTAGACAGGGGGACATCTACGAGCAGTACCTC.